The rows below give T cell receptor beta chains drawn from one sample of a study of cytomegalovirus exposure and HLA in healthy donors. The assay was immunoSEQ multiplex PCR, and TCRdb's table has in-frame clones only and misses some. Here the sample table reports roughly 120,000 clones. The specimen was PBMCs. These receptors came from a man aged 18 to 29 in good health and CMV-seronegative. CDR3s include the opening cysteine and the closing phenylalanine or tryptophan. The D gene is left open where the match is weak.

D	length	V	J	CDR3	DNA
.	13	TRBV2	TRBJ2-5	CASTVQAQETQYF	TGTGCCAGCACCGTACAGGCGCAAGAGACCCAGTACTTC
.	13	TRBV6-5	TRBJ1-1	CASINRFWTEAFF	TGTGCCAGCATTAACAGGTTTTGGACTGAAGCTTTCTTT
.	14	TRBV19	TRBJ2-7	CASSTGTLGDEQYF	TGTGCCAGTAGTACGGGAACGCTCGGGGACGAGCAGTACTTC
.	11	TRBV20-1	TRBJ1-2	CSARYGNGYTF	TGCAGTGCTAGATACGGGAATGGCTACACCTTC
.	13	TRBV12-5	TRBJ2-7	CASEQDKSYEQYF	TGTGCTAGTGAACAGGACAAGTCCTACGAGCAGTACTTC
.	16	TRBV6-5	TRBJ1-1	CASSYSSLMVNTEAFF	TGTGCCAGCAGTTACTCGAGTTTAATGGTGAACACTGAAGCTTTCTTT
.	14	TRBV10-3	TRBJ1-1	CAITEQGLVTEAFF	TGTGCCATCACCGAACAGGGTTTGGTCACTGAAGCTTTCTTT
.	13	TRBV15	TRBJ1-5	CATSSTRGQPQHF	TGTGCCACCAGCAGCACCAGGGGTCAGCCCCAGCATTTT
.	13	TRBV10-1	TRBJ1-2	CASRGIFPGGYTF	TGCGCCAGCAGGGGCATTTTTCCTGGTGGCTACACCTTC
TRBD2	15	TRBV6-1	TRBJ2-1	CASSETRTRGNEQFF	TGTGCCAGCAGTGAAACCCGGACTAGGGGCAATGAGCAGTTCTTC
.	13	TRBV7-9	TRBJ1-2	CASSLSGEYGYTF	TGTGCCAGCAGCTTATCAGGGGAGTATGGCTACACCTTC
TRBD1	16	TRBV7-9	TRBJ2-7	CASSLEGTGYPYEQYF	TGTGCCAGCAGCTTAGAGGGGACAGGTTATCCCTACGAGCAGTACTTC
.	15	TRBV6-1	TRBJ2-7	CASSEWETGPYEQYF	TGTGCCAGCAGTGAATGGGAGACAGGACCCTACGAGCAGTACTTC
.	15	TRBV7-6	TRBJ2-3	CASSLAQGWTDTQYF	TGTGCCAGCAGCTTAGCACAGGGTTGGACAGATACGCAGTATTTT
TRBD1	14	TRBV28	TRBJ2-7	CASSLGQGAYEQYF	TGTGCCAGCAGTTTGGGACAGGGGGCCTACGAGCAGTACTTC
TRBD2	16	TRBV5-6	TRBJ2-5	CASSIGAGASRETQYF	TGTGCCAGCAGCATTGGTGCGGGAGCCTCCCGGGAGACCCAGTACTTC
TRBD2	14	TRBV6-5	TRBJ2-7	CASSYSSGEGEQYF	TGTGCCAGCAGTTACTCGAGCGGGGAAGGCGAGCAGTACTTC
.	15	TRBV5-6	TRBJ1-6	CASSLDSSSNSPLHF	TGTGCCAGCAGCTTGGACAGCAGTTCTAATTCACCCCTCCACTTT
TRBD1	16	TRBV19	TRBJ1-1	CASLRDRGGMNTEAFF	TGTGCCAGCCTCCGGGACAGGGGCGGCATGAACACTGAAGCTTTCTTT
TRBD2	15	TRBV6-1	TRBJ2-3	CASSELAGGPDTQYF	TGTGCCAGCAGTGAACTAGCGGGAGGGCCAGATACGCAGTATTTT
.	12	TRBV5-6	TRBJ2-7	CASSHQVGGQYF	TGTGCCAGCAGCCACCAGGTAGGGGGGCAGTACTTC
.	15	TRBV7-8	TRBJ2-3	CASSLTTASTDTQYF	TGTGCCAGCAGCTTAACAACCGCTAGCACAGATACGCAGTATTTT
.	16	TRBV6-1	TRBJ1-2	CASSEGAFTGKDGYTF	TGTGCCAGCAGTGAGGGGGCTTTCACAGGGAAGGATGGCTACACCTTC
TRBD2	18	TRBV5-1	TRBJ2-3	CASAPGGLAGAVTDTQYF	TGCGCCAGCGCTCCGGGGGGGCTAGCGGGGGCCGTCACAGATACGCAGTATTTT
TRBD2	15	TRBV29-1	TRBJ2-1	CSVGSGSSSYNEQFF	TGCAGCGTGGGGAGCGGGAGCAGCTCCTACAATGAGCAGTTCTTC
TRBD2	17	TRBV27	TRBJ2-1	CASSSAGGSGSLDEQFF	TGTGCCAGCAGTTCCGCTGGGGGTAGCGGGAGTTTGGATGAGCAGTTCTTC
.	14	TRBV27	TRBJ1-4	CASSFRDTNEKLFF	TGTGCCAGCAGTTTCCGGGACACCAATGAAAAACTGTTTTTT
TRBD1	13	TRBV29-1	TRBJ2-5	CSVTTGARETQYF	TGCAGCGTAACGACAGGGGCTCGGGAGACCCAGTACTTC
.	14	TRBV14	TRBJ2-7	CASSQDGLPYEQYF	TGTGCCAGCAGCCAAGATGGCTTGCCCTACGAGCAGTACTTC
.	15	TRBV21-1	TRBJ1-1	CASSKDRDKNTEAFF	TGTGCCAGCAGCAAAGACAGGGACAAGAACACTGAAGCTTTCTTT
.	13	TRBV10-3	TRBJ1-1	CAIRQGVNTEAFF	TGTGCCATCAGGCAAGGGGTGAACACTGAAGCTTTCTTT
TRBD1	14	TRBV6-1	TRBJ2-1	CASPKQGDYNEQFF	TGTGCCAGCCCTAAACAGGGGGACTACAATGAGCAGTTCTTC
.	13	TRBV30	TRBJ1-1	CAWRGHLNTEAFF	TGTGCCTGGAGAGGACACCTGAACACTGAAGCTTTCTTT
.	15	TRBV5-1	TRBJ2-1	CASSPRQGLDNEQFF	TGCGCCAGCAGCCCTCGTCAGGGTTTAGACAATGAGCAGTTCTTC
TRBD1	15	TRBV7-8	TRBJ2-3	CASSFRTGGTDTQYF	TGTGCCAGCAGCTTCCGGACAGGGGGGACAGATACGCAGTATTTT
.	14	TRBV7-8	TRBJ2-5	CASSVLSLQETQYF	TGTGCCAGCAGCGTACTTTCCCTCCAAGAGACCCAGTACTTC
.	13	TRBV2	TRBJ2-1	CASRQGPYNEQFF	TGTGCCAGCAGGCAGGGTCCCTACAATGAGCAGTTCTTC
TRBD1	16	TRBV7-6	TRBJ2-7	CASSLAAGGPGNEQYF	TGTGCCAGCAGCTTAGCCGCAGGGGGTCCAGGGAACGAGCAGTACTTC
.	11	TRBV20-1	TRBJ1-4	CSATDRQYSIF	TGCAGTGCTACGGACAGACAATACTCTATTTTT
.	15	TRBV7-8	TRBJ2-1	CASSLGRQVSNEQFF	TGTGCCAGCAGCTTAGGTCGCCAGGTAAGCAATGAGCAGTTCTTC
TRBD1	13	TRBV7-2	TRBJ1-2	CATKMTGDHGYTF	TGTGCCACTAAGATGACAGGGGACCATGGCTACACCTTC
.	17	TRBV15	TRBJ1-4	CATSRVRGASTNEKLFF	TGTGCCACCAGCAGAGTGCGCGGTGCTTCAACTAATGAAAAACTGTTTTTT
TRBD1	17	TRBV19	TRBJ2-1	CASSSPGTGGSYNEQFF	TGTGCCAGTAGTTCGCCCGGGACAGGGGGCTCCTACAATGAGCAGTTCTTC
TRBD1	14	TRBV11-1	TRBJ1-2	CASSLGQGGYGYTF	TGTGCCAGCAGCCTCGGACAGGGAGGCTATGGCTACACCTTC
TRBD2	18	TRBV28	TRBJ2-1	CASRLGLAGGRGYNEQFF	TGTGCCAGCAGATTGGGGCTAGCGGGAGGTAGGGGCTACAATGAGCAGTTCTTC
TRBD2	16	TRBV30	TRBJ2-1	CAWTSGATISYNEQFF	TGTGCCTGGACTAGCGGGGCGACCATCTCCTACAATGAGCAGTTCTTC
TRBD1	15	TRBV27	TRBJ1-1	CASRPRQGRKNEAFF	TGTGCCAGCAGACCGAGACAGGGTCGTAAAAATGAAGCTTTCTTT
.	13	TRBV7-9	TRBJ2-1	CASVSSKGNEQFF	TGTGCCAGCGTATCCTCTAAGGGGAATGAGCAGTTCTTC
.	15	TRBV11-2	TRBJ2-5	CASSLFSPQGETQYF	TGTGCCAGCAGCTTATTCTCCCCCCAGGGCGAGACCCAGTACTTC
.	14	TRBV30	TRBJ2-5	CAWSALRGRGTQYF	TGTGCCTGGAGTGCCCTCAGGGGACGCGGGACCCAGTACTTC
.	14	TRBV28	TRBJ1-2	CASSYGSRGYGYTF	TGTGCCAGCAGTTACGGCTCCCGGGGCTATGGCTACACCTTC
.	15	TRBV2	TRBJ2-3	CASRVDTPFSDTQYF	TGTGCCAGCAGGGTGGACACCCCGTTTTCAGATACGCAGTATTTT
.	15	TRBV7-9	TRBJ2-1	CASSLSADSYNEQFF	TGTGCCAGCAGCTTATCAGCGGACTCCTACAATGAGCAGTTCTTC
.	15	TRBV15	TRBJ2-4	CATSSRRVVKNIQYF	TGTGCCACCAGCAGTCGTCGGGTGGTCAAAAACATTCAGTACTTC
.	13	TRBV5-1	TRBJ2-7	CASSLVTGREQYF	TGCGCCAGCAGCTTGGTTACGGGTCGGGAGCAGTACTTC